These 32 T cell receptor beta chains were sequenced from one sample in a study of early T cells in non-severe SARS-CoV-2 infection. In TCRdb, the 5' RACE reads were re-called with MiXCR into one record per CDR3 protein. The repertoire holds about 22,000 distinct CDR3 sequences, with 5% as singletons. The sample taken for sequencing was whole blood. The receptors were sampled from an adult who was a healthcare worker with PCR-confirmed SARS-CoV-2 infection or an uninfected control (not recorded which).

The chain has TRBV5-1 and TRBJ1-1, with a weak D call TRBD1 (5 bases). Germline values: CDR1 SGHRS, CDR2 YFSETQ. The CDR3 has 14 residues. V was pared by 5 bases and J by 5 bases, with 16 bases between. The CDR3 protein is CASRIQGMRTEAFF. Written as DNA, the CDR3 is TGCGCCAGCAGGATCCAGGGAATGAGGACTGAAGCTTTCTTT.

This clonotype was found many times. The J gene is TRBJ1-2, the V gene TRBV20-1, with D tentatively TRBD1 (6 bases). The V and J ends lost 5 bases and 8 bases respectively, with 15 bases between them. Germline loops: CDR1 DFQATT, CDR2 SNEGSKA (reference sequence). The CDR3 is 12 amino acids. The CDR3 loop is CSAGNRVDGYTF. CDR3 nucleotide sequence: TGCAGTGCTGGAAACAGGGTCGACGGCTACACCTTC.

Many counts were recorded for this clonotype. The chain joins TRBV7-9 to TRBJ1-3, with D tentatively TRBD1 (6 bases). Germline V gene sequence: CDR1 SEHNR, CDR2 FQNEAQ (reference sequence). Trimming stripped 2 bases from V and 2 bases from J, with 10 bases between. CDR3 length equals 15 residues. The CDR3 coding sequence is TGTGCCAGCAGCTTACCAGGACAGACTGGAAACACCATATATTTT. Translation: CASSLPGQTGNTIYF.

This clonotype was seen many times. CDR3 bases: TGTGCCAGTAGTTTCTACGGTCAAATTGGGAACACCGGGGAGCTGTTTTTT. This sequence encodes CASSFYGQIGNTGELFF. The V call is TRBV19, the J call TRBJ2-2; no clear D. V was clipped by 5 bases and J by 1 base, with 17 bases between them. This CDR3 contains 17 residues. Per the germline V gene, CDR1 is LNHDA and CDR2 is SQIVND (reference sequence).

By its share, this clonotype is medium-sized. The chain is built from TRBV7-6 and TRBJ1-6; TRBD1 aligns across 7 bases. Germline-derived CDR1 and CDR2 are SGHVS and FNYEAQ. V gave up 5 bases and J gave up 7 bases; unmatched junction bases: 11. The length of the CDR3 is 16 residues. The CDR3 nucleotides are TGTGCCAGCAGCCCAGCGGCAGGGGGGACAAATTCACCCCTCCACTTT. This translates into CASSPAAGGTNSPLHF.

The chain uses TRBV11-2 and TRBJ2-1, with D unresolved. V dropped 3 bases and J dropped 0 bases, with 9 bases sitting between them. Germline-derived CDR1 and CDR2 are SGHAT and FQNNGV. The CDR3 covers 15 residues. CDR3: CASSFGSNSYNEQFF. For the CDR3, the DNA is TGTGCCAGCAGCTTCGGCTCAAACTCCTACAATGAGCAGTTCTTC.

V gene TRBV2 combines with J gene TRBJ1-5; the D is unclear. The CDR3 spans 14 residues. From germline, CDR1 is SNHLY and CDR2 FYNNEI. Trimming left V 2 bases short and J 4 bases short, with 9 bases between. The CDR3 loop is CASSENTVNQPQHF. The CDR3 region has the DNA TGTGCCAGCAGTGAAAATACAGTTAATCAGCCCCAGCATTTT.

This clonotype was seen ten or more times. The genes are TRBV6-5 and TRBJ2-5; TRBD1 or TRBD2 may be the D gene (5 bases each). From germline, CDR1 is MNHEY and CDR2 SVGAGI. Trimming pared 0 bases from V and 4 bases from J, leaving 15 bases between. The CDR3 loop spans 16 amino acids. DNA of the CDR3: TGTGCCAGCAGTTACTCCGGGGTTGGGGGTGGAGAGACCCAGTACTTC. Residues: CASSYSGVGGGETQYF.

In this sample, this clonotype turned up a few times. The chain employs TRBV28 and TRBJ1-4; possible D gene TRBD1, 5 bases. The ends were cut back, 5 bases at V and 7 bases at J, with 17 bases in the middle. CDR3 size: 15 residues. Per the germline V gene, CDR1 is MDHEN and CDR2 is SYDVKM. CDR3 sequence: CASSGFIVGREKLFF. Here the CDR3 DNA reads TGTGCCAGCAGTGGGTTTATTGTGGGGCGTGAAAAACTGTTTTTT.

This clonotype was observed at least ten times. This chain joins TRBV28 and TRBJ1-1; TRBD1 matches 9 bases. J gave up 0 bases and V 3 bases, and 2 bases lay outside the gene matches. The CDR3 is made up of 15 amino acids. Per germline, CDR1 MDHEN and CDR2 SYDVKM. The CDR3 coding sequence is TGTGCCAGCAGTTTCGACAGGGGGATGAACACTGAAGCTTTCTTT. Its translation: CASSFDRGMNTEAFF.

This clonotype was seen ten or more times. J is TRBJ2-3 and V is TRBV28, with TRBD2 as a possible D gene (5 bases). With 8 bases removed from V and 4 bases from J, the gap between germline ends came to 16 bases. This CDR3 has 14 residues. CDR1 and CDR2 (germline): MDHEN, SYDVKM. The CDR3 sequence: CASGLVPGSDTQYF. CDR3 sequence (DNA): TGTGCCAGCGGACTGGTCCCAGGTTCAGATACGCAGTATTTT.

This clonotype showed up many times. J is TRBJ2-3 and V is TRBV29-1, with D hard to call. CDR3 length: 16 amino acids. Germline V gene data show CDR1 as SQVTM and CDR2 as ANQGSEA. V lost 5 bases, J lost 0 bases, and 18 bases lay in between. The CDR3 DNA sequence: TGCAGCGTTAGTGGCTGGGATGGCCTAAGCACAGATACGCAGTATTTT. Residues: CSVSGWDGLSTDTQYF.

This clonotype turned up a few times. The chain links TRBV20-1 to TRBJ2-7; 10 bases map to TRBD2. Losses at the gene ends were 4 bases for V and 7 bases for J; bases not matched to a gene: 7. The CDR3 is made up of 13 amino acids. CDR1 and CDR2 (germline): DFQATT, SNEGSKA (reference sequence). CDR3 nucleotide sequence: TGCAGTGCTATCAGCGGGGGGGCAAGGGAGCAGTACTTC. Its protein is CSAISGGAREQYF.

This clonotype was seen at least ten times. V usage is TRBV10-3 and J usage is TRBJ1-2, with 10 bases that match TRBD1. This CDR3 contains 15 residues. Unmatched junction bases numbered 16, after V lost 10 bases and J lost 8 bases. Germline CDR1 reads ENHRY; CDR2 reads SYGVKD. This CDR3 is CATTGGSLDGYGYTF. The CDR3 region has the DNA TGTGCCACGACAGGGGGCAGCTTAGATGGATACGGCTACACCTTC.

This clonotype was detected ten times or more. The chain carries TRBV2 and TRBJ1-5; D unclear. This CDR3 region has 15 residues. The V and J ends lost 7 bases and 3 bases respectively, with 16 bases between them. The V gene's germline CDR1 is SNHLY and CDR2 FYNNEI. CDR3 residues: CASTYTKLVNQPQHF. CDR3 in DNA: TGTGCCAGCACCTATACCAAGCTTGTCAATCAGCCCCAGCATTTT.

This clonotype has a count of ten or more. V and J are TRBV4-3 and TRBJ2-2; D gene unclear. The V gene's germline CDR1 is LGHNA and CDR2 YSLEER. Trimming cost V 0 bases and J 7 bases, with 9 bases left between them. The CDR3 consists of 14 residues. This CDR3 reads CASSQESSDGELFF. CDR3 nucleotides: TGCGCCAGCAGCCAAGAATCGAGTGACGGGGAGCTGTTTTTT.

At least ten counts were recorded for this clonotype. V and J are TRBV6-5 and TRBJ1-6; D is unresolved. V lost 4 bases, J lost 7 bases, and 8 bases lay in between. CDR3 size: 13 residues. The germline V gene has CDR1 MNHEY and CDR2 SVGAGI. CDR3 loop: CASSLERNSPLHF. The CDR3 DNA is TGTGCCAGCAGTTTAGAGAGGAATTCACCCCTCCACTTT.

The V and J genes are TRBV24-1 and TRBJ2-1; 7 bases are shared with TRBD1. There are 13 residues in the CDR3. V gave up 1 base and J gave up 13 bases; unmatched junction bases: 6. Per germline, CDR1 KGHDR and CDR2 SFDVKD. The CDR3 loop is CATSDFSGTAQFF. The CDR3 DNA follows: TGTGCCACCAGTGATTTTTCCGGGACAGCTCAGTTCTTC.

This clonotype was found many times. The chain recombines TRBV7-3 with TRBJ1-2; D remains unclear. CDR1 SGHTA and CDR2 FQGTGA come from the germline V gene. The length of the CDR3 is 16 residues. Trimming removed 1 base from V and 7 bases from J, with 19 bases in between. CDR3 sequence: CASSLNGGGATSGYTF. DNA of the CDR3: TGTGCCAGCAGCTTAAATGGCGGTGGAGCTACGTCTGGCTACACCTTC.

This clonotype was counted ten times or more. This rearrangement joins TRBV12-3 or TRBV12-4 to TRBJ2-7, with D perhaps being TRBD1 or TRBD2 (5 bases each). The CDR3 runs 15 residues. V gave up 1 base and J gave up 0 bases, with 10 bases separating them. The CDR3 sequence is CASSLGGISSYEQYF. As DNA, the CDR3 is TGTGCCAGCAGTTTAGGGGGGATCTCCTCCTACGAGCAGTACTTC.

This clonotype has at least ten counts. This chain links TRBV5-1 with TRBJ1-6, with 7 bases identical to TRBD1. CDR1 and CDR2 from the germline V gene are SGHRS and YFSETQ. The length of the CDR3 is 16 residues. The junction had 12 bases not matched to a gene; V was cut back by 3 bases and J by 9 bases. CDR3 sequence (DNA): TGCGCCAGCAGCTCCTCGACAGGGACGGCCGGTTCACCCCTCCACTTT. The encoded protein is CASSSSTGTAGSPLHF.

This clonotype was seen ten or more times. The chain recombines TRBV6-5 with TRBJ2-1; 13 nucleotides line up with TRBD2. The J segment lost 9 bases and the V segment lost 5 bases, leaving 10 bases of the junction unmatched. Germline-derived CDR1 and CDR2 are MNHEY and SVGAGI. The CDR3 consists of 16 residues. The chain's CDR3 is CASSRSLAGGPGEQFF. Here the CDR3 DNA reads TGTGCCAGCAGTCGGTCACTAGCGGGGGGGCCGGGTGAGCAGTTCTTC.

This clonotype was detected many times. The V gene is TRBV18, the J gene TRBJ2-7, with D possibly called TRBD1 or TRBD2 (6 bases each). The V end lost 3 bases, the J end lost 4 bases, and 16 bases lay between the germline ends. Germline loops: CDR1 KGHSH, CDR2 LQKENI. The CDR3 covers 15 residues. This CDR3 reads CASSPRGTLQYEQYF. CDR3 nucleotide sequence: TGTGCCAGCTCACCTAGGGGGACTCTTCAGTACGAGCAGTACTTC. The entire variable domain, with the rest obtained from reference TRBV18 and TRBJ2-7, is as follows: NAGVMQNPRHLVRRRGQEARLRCSPMKGHSHVYWYRQLPEEGLKFMVYLQKENIIDESGMPKERFSAEFPKEGPSILRIQQVVRGDSAAYFCASSPRGTLQYEQYFGPGTRLTVT.

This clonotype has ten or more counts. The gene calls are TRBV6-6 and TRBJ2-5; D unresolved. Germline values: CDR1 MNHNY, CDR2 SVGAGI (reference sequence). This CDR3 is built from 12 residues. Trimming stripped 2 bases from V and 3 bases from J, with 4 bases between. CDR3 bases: TGTGCCAGCAGTTACCTAAAAGAGACCCAGTACTTC. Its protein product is CASSYLKETQYF.

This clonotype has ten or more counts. CDR3 sequence (DNA): TGTGCCAGCAGCCGCGGGCCGACTAGCGGGGTCGAGCAGTACTTC. Translated, it gives CASSRGPTSGVEQYF. This chain connects TRBV6-5 to TRBJ2-7; 11 bases fit TRBD2. The CDR3 loop spans 15 amino acids. J was trimmed by 6 bases and V by 6 bases; bases with no gene match: 10. Germline V gives CDR1 MNHEY, CDR2 SVGAGI.

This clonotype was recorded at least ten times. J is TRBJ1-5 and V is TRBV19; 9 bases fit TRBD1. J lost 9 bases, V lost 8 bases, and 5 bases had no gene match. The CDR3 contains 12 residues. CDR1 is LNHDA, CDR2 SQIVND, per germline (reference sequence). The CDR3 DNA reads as TGTGCCAGTCGGGACAGGGATAGGCCCCAGCATTTT. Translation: CASRDRDRPQHF. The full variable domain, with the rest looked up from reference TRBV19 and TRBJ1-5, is DGGITQSPKYLFRKEGQNVTLSCEQNLNHDAMYWYRQDPGQGLRLIYYSQIVNDFQKGDIAEGYSVSREKKESFPLTVTSAQKNPTAFYLCASRDRDRPQHFGDGTRLSIL.

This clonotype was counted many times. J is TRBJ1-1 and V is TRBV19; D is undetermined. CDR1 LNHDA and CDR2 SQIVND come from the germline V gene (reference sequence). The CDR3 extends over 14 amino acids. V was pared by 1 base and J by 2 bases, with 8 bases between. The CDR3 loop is CASSIGPINTEAFF. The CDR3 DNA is TGTGCCAGTAGTATAGGACCCATTAACACTGAAGCTTTCTTT.

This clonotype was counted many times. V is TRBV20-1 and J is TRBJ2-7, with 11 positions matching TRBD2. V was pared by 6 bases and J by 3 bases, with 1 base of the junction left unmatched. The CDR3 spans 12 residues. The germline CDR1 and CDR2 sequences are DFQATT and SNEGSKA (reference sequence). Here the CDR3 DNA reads TGCAGTGCGGGGACTAGCGGCTACGAGCAGTACTTC. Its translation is CSAGTSGYEQYF.

The CDR3 reads CASRNLQGAGTEAFF. CDR3 coding DNA: TGTGCCAGCAGAAACCTACAGGGGGCGGGCACTGAAGCTTTCTTT. V is TRBV6-5 and J is TRBJ1-1; 9 bases agree with TRBD1. This CDR3 spans 15 amino acids. The germline CDR1 and CDR2 sequences are MNHEY and SVGAGI. After removal of 6 bases from V and 4 bases from J, the junction contained 9 bases not matched to a gene.

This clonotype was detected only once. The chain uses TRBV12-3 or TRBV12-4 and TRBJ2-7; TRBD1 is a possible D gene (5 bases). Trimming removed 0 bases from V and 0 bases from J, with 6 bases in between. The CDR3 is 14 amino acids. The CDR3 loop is CASSLAGHSYEQYF. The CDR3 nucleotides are TGTGCCAGCAGTTTAGCGGGGCACTCCTACGAGCAGTACTTC.

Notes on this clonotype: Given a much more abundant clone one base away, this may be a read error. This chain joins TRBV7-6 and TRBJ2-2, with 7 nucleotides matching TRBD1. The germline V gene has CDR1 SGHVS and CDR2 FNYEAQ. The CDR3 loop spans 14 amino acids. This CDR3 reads CASSSTGQTEELFF. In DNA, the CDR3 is TGTGCCAGCAGCTCGACAGGGCAAACCGAGGAGCTGTTTTTT.

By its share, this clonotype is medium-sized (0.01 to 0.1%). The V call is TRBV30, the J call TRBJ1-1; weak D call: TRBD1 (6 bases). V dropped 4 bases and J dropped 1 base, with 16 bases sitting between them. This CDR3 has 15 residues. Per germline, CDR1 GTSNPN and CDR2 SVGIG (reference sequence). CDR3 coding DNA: TGTGCCTGGACGATGGGGGGCTCTGGGAACACTGAAGCTTTCTTT. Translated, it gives CAWTMGGSGNTEAFF.